This T cell receptor (beta chain) is drawn from a study of CD8+ T cells in alopecia areata. Sorting relied on CD4, CD8alpha, NKG2D, NKG2ACE and other markers applied to pooled cutaneous lymph node cells. This clone showed up just a few times. Any gene name here is a mouse gene name. The observed sequence ends 4 residues before the CDR3 terminus, with the missing tail filled in from the germline J gene. Within the sample, other DNA sequences also encode this same CDR3. After isolation, RNA underwent reverse transcription to generate cDNA as the sequencing template. The protocol was immunoSEQ multiplex PCR, while the TCRdb copy is restricted to in-frame clones and leaves out a portion. The sample is made up of over 250,000 clones, none counted only once. Per the germline V gene, CDR1 is NSHNY and CDR2 is SYGAGN. The CDR3 sequence is 14 residues long. V was pared by 3 bases and J by 4 bases, with 3 bases of the junction left unmatched.

The chain couples TRBV13-1 to TRBJ2-2; TRBD1 matches 7 bases. This clonotype was obtained from a C3H/HeJ mouse with alopecia areata. For this strain, the MHC haplotype corresponds to H2-k. The sample consisted of CD4+ T cells sorted from a lymph node. Incomplete CDR3 DNA: TGTGCCAGCAGTGGACAGGGCGGCACCGGG. Translation: CASSGQGGTG. From start to end, the CDR3 is CASSGQGGTGQLYF.